These 28 T cell receptor beta chains came from one sample sequenced in a study of T cells in localized non-small cell lung cancer (TCRdb year 2020). Library method: the immunoSEQ multiplex PCR assay. This immuneACCESS table, as held by TCRdb, lists in-frame sequences with V and J called but not all clones. Of the missing ones, under half trace to an unresolved V gene in checked studies; the others have no known cause. The sample table records roughly 11,000 clones; 29% of these occur just once. Approximately 4.8% of the sample is taken by the ten largest. Sequencing used lung tumor tissue, obtained before any cancer treatment. The receptors were sampled from a man aged 35 to 69 with stage I lung adenocarcinoma.

This sequence joins TRBV6-8 and TRBJ2-3; D call uncertain. V was clipped by 6 bases and J by 2 bases, with 18 bases between them. CDR3 length: 16 residues. CDR1 and CDR2 from the germline V gene are MNHGY and SAAAGT. CDR3 nucleotide sequence: TGTGCCAGCAGGCGAGAGGCGACGTCTTCCACAGATACGCAGTATTTT. It encodes CASRREATSSTDTQYF.

There are a few counts of this clone. In DNA, the CDR3 is TGTGCCAGCAGTCCAACAGGGGGAGTCATTCAGTACTTC. Translating gives CASSPTGGVIQYF. This chain connects TRBV6-8 to TRBJ2-4, with 8 bases identical to TRBD1. CDR1 is MNHGY, CDR2 SAAAGT, per germline. The CDR3 spans 13 residues. V lost 5 bases, J lost 9 bases, and 6 bases stayed unmatched.

This clone turned up a few times. The V call is TRBV11-3, the J call TRBJ1-2; 9 nucleotides agree with TRBD1. CDR3 size: 17 residues. Germline V lookup: CDR1 SGHNT, CDR2 YENEEA. Trimming took 3 bases from V and 4 from J; bases not matched to a gene: 12. The CDR3 DNA is TGTGCCAGCAGCTTGATCACAGGGGGCGGGAGTAGCTATGGCTACACCTTC. This encodes CASSLITGGGSSYGYTF.

The genes are TRBV28 and TRBJ2-7; D may be TRBD2 (5 bases). CDR3 length: 17 residues. The germline V gene has CDR1 MDHEN and CDR2 SYDVKM. Deletions cut 5 bases from V and 5 bases from J, with 25 bases between. CDR3 residues: CASSLQGSGIALDEQYF. The CDR3 DNA follows: TGTGCCAGCAGTCTCCAAGGATCGGGAATCGCCCTTGACGAGCAGTACTTC.

The V and J genes are TRBV5-1 and TRBJ2-3; 12 nucleotides match TRBD1. The CDR3 totals 15 residues. V gave up 4 bases and J gave up 4 bases; unmatched junction bases: 4. Germline V gene lookup returns CDR1 SGHRS and CDR2 YFSETQ. CDR3 sequence reads: CASSRGQGAADTQYF. CDR3 DNA: TGCGCCAGCAGCAGGGGACAGGGGGCGGCAGATACGCAGTATTTT.

This chain connects TRBV5-1 to TRBJ2-2; the D gene is possibly TRBD1 (6 bases). V lost 4 bases and J 1 base, leaving 17 bases between the germline ends. Looked up from germline, CDR1 is SGHRS and CDR2 is YFSETQ. The length of the CDR3 is 17 residues. The CDR3 loop is CASSPSYRELNTGELFF. CDR3 in DNA: TGCGCCAGCAGCCCATCTTACAGGGAATTGAACACCGGGGAGCTGTTTTTT.

V is TRBV9 and J is TRBJ1-1, with TRBD1 matching over 8 bases. The germline V gene has CDR1 SGDLS and CDR2 YYNGEE. The ends lost 4 bases at V and 4 bases at J; junction bases unmatched: 6. This CDR3 spans 14 amino acids. As DNA, the CDR3 is TGTGCCAGCAGCACACAGGGGGTAGGCACTGAAGCTTTCTTT. Translated: CASSTQGVGTEAFF.

Relative to its sample, this clone is medium-sized. This rearrangement joins TRBV11-3 to TRBJ1-2; 7 bases map to TRBD1. This CDR3 contains 14 residues. The J segment lost 0 bases and the V segment lost 5 bases, leaving 3 bases of the junction unmatched. CDR1 is SGHNT and CDR2 is YENEEA in the germline V gene. This CDR3 is CASSRDSTNYGYTF. DNA for the CDR3: TGTGCCAGCAGCCGGGACAGCACTAACTATGGCTACACCTTC.

This clone was seen a few times. The chain joins TRBV11-3 to TRBJ1-1, with 7 nucleotides matching TRBD1. This CDR3 comprises 16 residues. V shed 7 bases, J shed 8 bases, and the junction held 19 bases outside the gene matches. From germline, CDR1 is SGHNT and CDR2 YENEEA. This chain's CDR3 is CASIALNRGSSQEAFF. DNA for the CDR3: TGTGCCAGCATAGCCCTAAACAGGGGAAGCTCCCAAGAAGCTTTCTTT. The whole variable domain, filled in from reference TRBV11-3 and TRBJ1-1, reads EAGVVQSPRYKIIEKKQPVAFWCNPISGHNTLYWYLQNLGQGPELLIRYENEEAVDDSQLPKDRFSAERLKGVDSTLKIQPAELGDSAVYLCASIALNRGSSQEAFFGQGTRLTVV.

This clone was seen a handful of times. The rearrangement uses TRBV6-8 and TRBJ2-3; 10 nucleotides align to TRBD2. Germline CDR1 reads MNHGY; CDR2 reads SAAAGT. This CDR3 spans 17 amino acids. V trimming: 5 bases; J trimming: 0 bases; junction bases outside the gene matches: 8. The CDR3 region is CASSATSGVSSTDTQYF. The CDR3 DNA follows: TGTGCCAGCAGTGCCACTAGCGGGGTATCTAGCACAGATACGCAGTATTTT.

This chain uses TRBV19 with TRBJ1-2; 10 bases match TRBD1. From germline, CDR1 is LNHDA and CDR2 SQIVND (reference sequence). The CDR3 runs 15 residues. The V gene end was trimmed by 5 bases and the J gene end by 4 bases; junction bases not matched to a gene: 7. The CDR3 bases are TGTGCCAGTAGTGTAAACCGACAGGGGGCCTATGGCTACACCTTC. Its translation is CASSVNRQGAYGYTF.

The CDR3 DNA follows: TGTGCTAGTGTGGGGGCCGACACCGGGGAGCTGTTTTTT. It yields the protein CASVGADTGELFF. The V gene is TRBV12-5, the J gene TRBJ2-2, with D perhaps matching TRBD1 (6 bases). The CDR3 spans 13 residues. CDR1 and CDR2 from the germline V gene are LGHNT and FRNRAP. V was cut by 7 bases and J by 3 bases, with 9 bases left in between.

The chain uses TRBV12-2 and TRBJ2-3; no check of the table's D call, TRBD2, against the DNA was made. TRBV12-2 constitutes a pseudogene. The CDR3 is made up of 14 amino acids. In nucleotides, the CDR3 is TGTGCCACGATTCCGGGACTAAGCACAGATACGCAGTATTTT. Amino acid sequence: CATIPGLSTDTQYF.

The table lists this clone with a few counts. This chain uses TRBV2 with TRBJ2-7, with 8 bases that match TRBD2. Germline CDR1 is SNHLY and CDR2 is FYNNEI. This CDR3 is 13 amino acids long. J lost 4 bases, V lost 4 bases, and 3 bases had no gene match. The DNA of the CDR3 is TGTGCCAGCAGTGTCGGGGGGGCTTACGAGCAGTACTTC. This codes for CASSVGGAYEQYF.

The rearrangement links TRBV19 to TRBJ2-2; 8 bases match TRBD1. The germline gives CDR1 LNHDA, CDR2 SQIVND (reference sequence). With 7 bases clipped from V and 6 bases from J, the junction kept 7 bases outside the gene matches. The CDR3 extends over 14 amino acids. CDR3 sequence (DNA): TGTGCCAGTAAGGGACAGGCCATGGCCGGGGAGCTGTTTTTT. Protein sequence: CASKGQAMAGELFF.

The J gene is TRBJ1-1, the V gene TRBV18; 8 nucleotides line up with TRBD1. The trim removed 3 bases at V and 3 bases at J, leaving 3 bases unmatched. The CDR3 length is 14 residues. Germline V CDR1 and CDR2: KGHSH, LQKENI. The CDR3 sequence is CASSPGTGHTEAFF. CDR3 DNA sequence: TGTGCCAGCTCACCGGGGACAGGCCACACTGAAGCTTTCTTT.

This clone has just one count. The V call is TRBV5-1, the J call TRBJ1-1; the D gene is possibly TRBD1 (5 bases). The V gene's germline CDR1 is SGHRS and CDR2 YFSETQ. V shed 1 base and J shed 3 bases, with 16 bases lying between them. This CDR3 region has 16 residues. The CDR3 DNA sequence: TGCGCCAGCAGCTTGCGGGACCGCCGTCGAGACACTGAAGCTTTCTTT. This encodes CASSLRDRRRDTEAFF.

The table lists this clone with many counts. The V call is TRBV9, the J call TRBJ2-7; a possible D gene is TRBD2 (6 bases). Germline CDR1 and CDR2: SGDLS and YYNGEE. CDR3 length equals 16 residues. V was trimmed by 2 bases and J by 4 bases, leaving 19 bases between them. The CDR3 region is CASSVGTGGKNYEQYF. CDR3 sequence (DNA): TGTGCCAGCAGCGTGGGAACCGGGGGTAAGAATTACGAGCAGTACTTC.

This clone was detected ten times or more. The chain has TRBV11-3 and TRBJ1-2; D gene ambiguous. Between the trimmed V and J ends, which lost 1 base and 11 bases, there was a span of 23 bases. Germline V lookup: CDR1 SGHNT, CDR2 YENEEA. CDR3 length: 16 residues. CDR3 region: CASSLVLREIGPGYTF. The CDR3 bases are TGTGCCAGCAGCTTAGTTCTGAGGGAAATAGGCCCCGGTTACACCTTC. Supplemented by reference TRBV11-3 and TRBJ1-2, the full variable domain reads EAGVVQSPRYKIIEKKQPVAFWCNPISGHNTLYWYLQNLGQGPELLIRYENEEAVDDSQLPKDRFSAERLKGVDSTLKIQPAELGDSAVYLCASSLVLREIGPGYTFGSGTRLTVV.

This chain joins TRBV6-8 and TRBJ2-2; 8 bases are a match to TRBD2. Germline lookup yields CDR1 MNHGY and CDR2 SAAAGT. The J segment lost 6 bases and the V segment lost 5 bases, leaving 2 bases of the junction unmatched. The CDR3 runs 13 residues. This CDR3 reads CASSDGGAGELFF. The CDR3 bases are TGTGCCAGCAGTGACGGGGGGGCCGGGGAGCTGTTTTTT.

By frequency in the sample, this clone is medium-sized (0.01 to 0.1%). The chain employs TRBV9 and TRBJ1-6, with D unclear. The V gene lost 3 bases and the J gene lost 5 bases, with 9 bases spanning the gap. The V gene's germline CDR1 is SGDLS and CDR2 YYNGEE. CDR3 length: 14 amino acids. The CDR3 sequence: CASSADGNNSPLHF. The CDR3 DNA follows: TGTGCCAGCAGCGCGGACGGAAATAATTCACCCCTCCACTTT.

The DNA for the CDR3 is TGTGCCAGTGCATCGCAGGGAGGGACTGAAGCTTTCTTT. Translated, it gives CASASQGGTEAFF. V gene TRBV19 combines with J gene TRBJ1-1; tentative D call: TRBD1 (5 bases). Germline values: CDR1 LNHDA, CDR2 SQIVND (reference sequence). V was clipped by 8 bases and J by 5 bases, with 15 bases between them. The CDR3 is 13 amino acids.

The sample holds a few counts of this clone. The chain combines TRBV30 with TRBJ2-7; D may be TRBD1 (5 bases). Germline values: CDR1 GTSNPN, CDR2 SVGIG (reference sequence). The CDR3 has 17 residues. Trimming cost V 5 bases and J 0 bases, with 23 bases left between them. The CDR3 region is CAWEGVSRRGYSYEQYF. For the CDR3, the DNA is TGTGCCTGGGAAGGGGTATCTAGAAGGGGATACTCCTACGAGCAGTACTTC.

Worth noting for this clone: At one boundary the junction diverges from the germline segment, which might be a read error. V and J are TRBV28 and TRBJ2-1, with 9 bases identical to TRBD1. Germline V gives CDR1 MDHEN, CDR2 SYDVKM. The CDR3 consists of 15 residues. Here the CDR3 reads CASGFSGTGSDEQFF. As DNA, the CDR3 is TGTGCCAGCGGTTTTTCCGGGACAGGGAGCGATGAGCAGTTCTTC.

The chain uses TRBV19 and TRBJ2-7; TRBD2 is a possible D gene (5 bases). V dropped 3 bases and J dropped 0 bases, with 12 bases sitting between them. CDR1 and CDR2 (germline): LNHDA, SQIVND (reference sequence). CDR3 length: 15 residues. CDR3 region: CASSISPGSSYEQYF. DNA of the CDR3: TGTGCCAGTAGTATCTCCCCGGGAAGCTCCTACGAGCAGTACTTC.

This chain joins TRBV14 and TRBJ1-6; possibly TRBD1 for D (6 bases). This CDR3 has 16 residues. V lost 4 bases and J 3 bases, leaving 13 bases between the germline ends. CDR1 and CDR2 from the germline V gene are SGHDN and FVKESK. This chain's CDR3 is CASSPRAQGYNSPLHF. The CDR3 DNA reads as TGTGCCAGCAGCCCGCGTGCACAGGGCTATAATTCACCCCTCCACTTT.

The rearrangement links TRBV6-8 to TRBJ2-2; D uncertain. The ends were cut back, 8 bases at V and 3 bases at J, with 7 bases in the middle. Looked up from germline, CDR1 is MNHGY and CDR2 is SAAAGT. CDR3 size: 12 residues. The CDR3 loop is CASWSDTGELFF. The DNA for the CDR3 is TGTGCCAGCTGGAGTGACACCGGGGAGCTGTTTTTT.

The chain joins TRBV11-3 to TRBJ2-4; TRBD1 is a possible D gene (5 bases). Per the germline V gene, CDR1 is SGHNT and CDR2 is YENEEA. The CDR3 runs 15 residues. The V gene lost 3 bases and the J gene lost 4 bases, with 13 bases spanning the gap. The CDR3 protein is CASSFQGGWKNIQYF. The CDR3 bases are TGTGCCAGCAGCTTTCAGGGTGGTTGGAAAAACATTCAGTACTTC.